The rows below give T cell receptor beta chains drawn from one sample of a study of blood T cell repertoires in COVID-19. This table comes from immunoSEQ multiplex PCR, and its TCRdb copy is limited to in-frame clones, with some not included. Of 490,000 or so clones listed, about 88% are singletons. Sequenced sample: PBMCs or T cells enriched from blood (not recorded which). The receptors derive from a woman aged 55-70 years who had recovered from COVID-19. Each CDR3 is given with its conserved first and last residue. D genes are given only for firm matches. Where a row states a size, it is once, few, many or the class of an expanded clone; other rows omit it.

>.|TRBV5-1|TRBJ2-2|.
CASSLNTGTGELFF
TGCGCCAGCAGCCTGAACACAGGGACCGGGGAGCTGTTTTTT
>.|TRBV27|TRBJ2-1|TRBD1
CASSPRQGLYNEQFF
TGTGCCAGCAGTCCCCGACAGGGCTTATACAATGAGCAGTTCTTC
>.|TRBV27|TRBJ1-6|.
CASSLRRDSPLHF
TGTGCCAGCAGTTTGAGGCGGGATTCACCCCTCCACTTT
>.|TRBV7-2|TRBJ2-2|TRBD1
CASSPDRGWGELFF
TGTGCCAGCAGCCCGGACAGGGGTTGGGGGGAGCTGTTTTTT
>.|TRBV2|TRBJ1-2|.
CASRNRDYGYTF
TGTGCCAGCCGTAACAGAGACTATGGCTACACCTTC
>.|TRBV5-5|TRBJ2-3|.
CASRAMTGSSTDTQYF
TGTGCCAGCAGAGCGATGACGGGGTCTAGCACAGATACGCAGTATTTT
>.|TRBV19|TRBJ1-5|.
CASSGGRSQPQHF
TGTGCCAGTAGTGGGGGGAGATCACAGCCCCAGCATTTT
>once|TRBV24-1|TRBJ2-5|TRBD2
CATSDQGLEETQYF
TGTGCCACCAGTGACCAGGGACTAGAAGAGACCCAGTACTTC
>.|TRBV4-1|TRBJ1-5|.
CASSQAGDQPQHF
TGCGCCAGCAGCCAGGCGGGGGACCAGCCCCAGCATTTT
>.|TRBV5-4|TRBJ1-1|.
CASSFGAEAFF
TGTGCCAGCAGCTTTGGGGCAGAAGCTTTCTTT
>few|TRBV4-1|TRBJ1-6|.
CASSHRRGAGGSPLHF
TGCGCCAGCAGCCACAGAAGGGGCGCGGGAGGTTCACCCCTCCACTTT
>.|TRBV27|TRBJ2-5|.
CASSLSRTVQETQYF
TGTGCCAGCAGTTTATCGCGGACAGTCCAAGAGACCCAGTACTTC
>.|TRBV10-3|TRBJ2-2|.
CATRQEGSGDTGELFF
TGTGCCACCAGGCAGGAGGGTAGCGGTGACACCGGGGAGCTGTTTTTT
>few|TRBV24-1|TRBJ2-2|.
CATSDRILGELFF
TGTGCCACCAGTGACAGGATTTTAGGGGAGCTGTTTTTT
>.|TRBV27|TRBJ1-6|.
CASSLGGPGPLHF
TGTGCCAGCAGTTTAGGGGGCCCCGGGCCCCTCCACTTT